The 18 T cell receptor beta chains reported below all come from one sample, sequenced in a study of CD8 T cells in Susac syndrome. RNA in amounts of roughly 0.5 to 1 ug was reverse transcribed with random hexamers. Using its own MiXCR run on the immunoSEQ multiplex PCR reads, TCRdb lists one record per CDR3 protein. The repertoire holds more than 40,000 distinct CDR3 sequences, over 85% seen once, with less than 0.65% in the top ten. The specimen was CD8+ T cells from PBMCs. Receptor source: a human donor in good health.

The chain carries TRBV28 and TRBJ2-5; D not certain. Germline lookup yields CDR1 MDHEN and CDR2 SYDVKM. V was clipped by 2 bases and J by 1 base, with 8 bases between them. The CDR3 extends over 14 amino acids. The chain's CDR3 is CASSLVQLQETQYF. In nucleotides, the CDR3 is TGTGCCAGCAGTTTAGTACAGCTCCAAGAGACCCAGTACTTC.

The chain links TRBV11-1 to TRBJ2-7, with TRBD1 matching 7 bases. The CDR3 covers 14 residues. V dropped 3 bases and J dropped 3; count of bases not matched to a gene: 5. Germline V gene data show CDR1 as SGHAT and CDR2 as FQDESV (reference sequence). For the CDR3, the DNA is TGTGCCAGCAGCTTGGGGACAGCTTACTACGAGCAGTACTTC. Its protein product is CASSLGTAYYEQYF.

This clonotype came up a few times. The rearrangement links TRBV27 to TRBJ2-7; D is ambiguous. Germline V gives CDR1 MNHEY, CDR2 SMNVEV (reference sequence). V lost 6 bases and J lost 5, with 17 bases in between. The CDR3 has 14 residues. This CDR3 is CASRERTGSHEQYF. The CDR3 bases are TGTGCCAGCAGAGAGAGGACGGGTTCCCACGAGCAGTACTTC.

The chain joins TRBV5-1 to TRBJ1-4; 10 bases fit TRBD1. V trimming: 4 bases; J trimming: 8 bases; junction bases outside the gene matches: 14. This CDR3 contains 17 residues. Germline CDR1 SGHRS, CDR2 YFSETQ. The CDR3 region is CASSETGGADWEEKLFF. The CDR3 DNA reads as TGCGCCAGCAGCGAGACAGGGGGCGCGGATTGGGAGGAAAAACTGTTTTTT.

The rearrangement uses TRBV5-8 and TRBJ2-5; 10 nucleotides line up with TRBD1. The germline gives CDR1 SGHTS, CDR2 YDEGEE. Trimming took 4 bases from V and 1 from J; bases not matched to a gene: 4. This CDR3 is built from 15 residues. CDR3 nucleotide sequence: TGTGCCAGCAGCGAGGACAGGGGGTTCCAAGAGACCCAGTACTTC. Protein: CASSEDRGFQETQYF. Filled out from reference TRBV5-8 and TRBJ2-5, the complete variable domain reads EAGVTQSPTHLIKTRGQQATLRCSPISGHTSVYWYQQALGLGLQFLLWYDEGEERNRGNFPPRFSGRQFPNYSSELNVNALELEDSALYLCASSEDRGFQETQYFGPGTRLLVL.

V usage is TRBV7-9 and J usage is TRBJ2-3; 8 bases match TRBD2. The CDR3 has 15 residues. Unmatched junction bases numbered 6, after V lost 5 bases and J lost 2 bases. Germline V lookup: CDR1 SEHNR, CDR2 FQNEAQ (reference sequence). The CDR3: CASSPSGPLTDTQYF. CDR3 coding DNA: TGTGCCAGCAGCCCTAGCGGGCCGCTCACAGATACGCAGTATTTT.

This chain links TRBV5-1 with TRBJ1-5; 7 bases agree with TRBD1. This CDR3 is 15 amino acids long. V was clipped by 4 bases and J by 6 bases; unmatched bases: 10. Germline values: CDR1 SGHRS, CDR2 YFSETQ. The CDR3 spells CASSMDGTAGQPQHF. As DNA, the CDR3 is TGCGCCAGCAGCATGGACGGGACAGCCGGTCAGCCCCAGCATTTT. Combining the CDR3 with reference TRBV5-1 and TRBJ1-5 gives the whole variable domain KAGVTQTPRYLIKTRGQQVTLSCSPISGHRSVSWYQQTPGQGLQFLFEYFSETQRNKGNFPGRFSGRQFSNSRSEMNVSTLELGDSALYLCASSMDGTAGQPQHFGDGTRLSIL.

The chain joins TRBV5-4 to TRBJ2-1; 9 positions match TRBD1. The germline CDR1 and CDR2 sequences are SGHNT and YYREEE (reference sequence). This CDR3 contains 13 residues. With 4 bases clipped from V and 9 bases from J, the junction kept 5 bases outside the gene matches. The CDR3 bases are TGTGCCAGCAGCGCGGACAGGGGTAGTGAGCAGTTCTTC. Translation gives CASSADRGSEQFF.

This rearrangement joins TRBV3-1 to TRBJ2-7; D may be TRBD2 (5 bases). Germline CDR1 is LGHDT and CDR2 is YNNKEL (reference sequence). The CDR3 runs to 21 residues. V was pared by 0 bases and J by 4 bases, with 31 bases between. The CDR3 is CASSQDRGGVSRPDFDYEQYF. The CDR3 DNA sequence: TGTGCCAGCAGCCAAGATCGGGGTGGGGTGAGTCGACCGGATTTTGATTACGAGCAGTACTTC.

This sequence joins TRBV9 and TRBJ2-7; no firm D call. This CDR3 is built from 11 residues. Deletions cut 0 bases from V and 5 bases from J, with 3 bases between. Germline-derived CDR1 and CDR2 are SGDLS and YYNGEE. CDR3 region: CASSVGNEQYF. The DNA for the CDR3 is TGTGCCAGCAGCGTAGGTAACGAGCAGTACTTC.

The chain employs TRBV13 and TRBJ1-1; tentatively, D is TRBD1 (5 bases). The CDR3 covers 15 residues. Trimming cost V 4 bases and J 7 bases, with 19 bases left between them. From germline, CDR1 is PRHDT and CDR2 FYEKMQ (reference sequence). Here the CDR3 DNA reads TGTGCCAGCAGCTCCGACACCGGGGGGAGGGTTGAAGCTTTCTTT. Translation gives CASSSDTGGRVEAFF.

In regard to this clonotype: An end of the junction differs from the germline gene, which may be a read error. The V gene is TRBV13, the J gene TRBJ2-2; D perhaps matches TRBD2 (6 bases). Germline assignment: CDR1 PRHDT and CDR2 FYEKMQ (reference sequence). The length of the CDR3 is 15 residues. In DNA form, the CDR3 reads TGTGCCAGCACCTTAGTAGCCGGAGGGACCGGGGAGCTGTTTTTT. It codes for CASTLVAGGTGELFF.

V is TRBV27 and J is TRBJ2-1; D is ambiguous. Germline V gene sequence: CDR1 MNHEY, CDR2 SMNVEV (reference sequence). V gave up 6 bases and J gave up 8 bases, with 26 bases separating them. This CDR3 contains 17 residues. CDR3 DNA: TGTGCCAGCAGCCCCTGGGCCACAAAACGGGTGGTTGATGAGCAGTTCTTC. Encoded protein: CASSPWATKRVVDEQFF.

This clonotype has just one count. This chain uses TRBV10-3 with TRBJ2-1; 10 positions match TRBD2. The CDR3 has 15 residues. V lost 3 bases, J lost 8 bases, and 7 bases stayed unmatched. Germline V gene lookup returns CDR1 ENHRY and CDR2 SYGVKD. CDR3 sequence: CAISDPGTSVDEQFF. In nucleotides, the CDR3 is TGTGCCATCAGTGATCCCGGGACTAGCGTCGATGAGCAGTTCTTC.

The chain carries TRBV29-1 and TRBJ2-2, with D perhaps matching TRBD1 (6 bases). Germline CDR1 reads SQVTM; CDR2 reads ANQGSEA. CDR3 length: 15 residues. Trimming left V 2 bases short and J 5 bases short, with 15 bases between. CDR3 region: CSVENRVGVTGELFF. CDR3 coding DNA: TGCAGCGTTGAAAACAGGGTGGGGGTGACCGGGGAGCTGTTTTTT.

This chain joins TRBV4-1 and TRBJ2-7; 8 bases line up with TRBD2. The germline CDR1 and CDR2 sequences are MGHRA and YSYEKL. V gave up 2 bases and J gave up 2 bases; unmatched junction bases: 2. CDR3 size: 14 residues. The CDR3 reads CASSQQAGAYEQYF. The CDR3 DNA is TGCGCCAGCAGCCAACAAGCGGGAGCCTACGAGCAGTACTTC.

This CDR3 reads CASSYPGSNQPQHF. CDR3 bases: TGTGCCAGCAGTTACCCTGGGAGCAATCAGCCCCAGCATTTT. This chain connects TRBV6-6 to TRBJ1-5; no reliable D call. The CDR3 is made up of 14 amino acids. Trimming left V 2 bases short and J 1 base short, with 6 bases between. Looked up from germline, CDR1 is MNHNY and CDR2 is SVGAGI (reference sequence).

The CDR3 loop reads CASSPLLPGGPGNEQFF. CDR3 coding DNA: TGTGCCAGCTCACCACTTCTTCCGGGAGGGCCCGGGAATGAGCAGTTCTTC. This sequence joins TRBV18 and TRBJ2-1; 8 nucleotides agree with TRBD2. Germline CDR1 and CDR2: KGHSH and LQKENI. This CDR3 region has 17 residues. The J segment lost 7 bases and the V segment lost 1 base, leaving 12 bases of the junction unmatched.